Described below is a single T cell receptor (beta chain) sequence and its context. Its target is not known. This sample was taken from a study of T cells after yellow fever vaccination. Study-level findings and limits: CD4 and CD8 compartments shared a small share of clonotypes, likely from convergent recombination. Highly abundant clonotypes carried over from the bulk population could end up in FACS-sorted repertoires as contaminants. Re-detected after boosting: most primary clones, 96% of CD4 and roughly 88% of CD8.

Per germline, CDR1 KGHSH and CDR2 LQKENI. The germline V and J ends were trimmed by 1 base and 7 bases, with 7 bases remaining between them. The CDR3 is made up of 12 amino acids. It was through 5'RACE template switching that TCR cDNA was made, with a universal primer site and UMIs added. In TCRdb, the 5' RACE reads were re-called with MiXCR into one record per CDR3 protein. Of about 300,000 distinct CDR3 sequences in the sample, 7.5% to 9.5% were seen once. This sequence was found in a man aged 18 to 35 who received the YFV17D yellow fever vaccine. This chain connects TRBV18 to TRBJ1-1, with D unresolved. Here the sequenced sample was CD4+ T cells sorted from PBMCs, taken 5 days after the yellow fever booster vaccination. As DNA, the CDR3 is TGTGCCAGCTCACCACAGGAGGATGAAGCTTTCTTT. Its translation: CASSPQEDEAFF.